This T cell receptor beta chain was identified in a study of vaccination and CD4 T cells after COVID-19 (dated by TCRdb to 2021 to 2024). At the level of the whole study: Convalescent patients had a positive SARS-CoV-2 result on nasal swab PCR, and of these patients, several had mild disease and one had severe disease. In the convalescent cohort there were six males and four females, among whom were two Hispanic individuals, seven Caucasians, two Asians and one multiracial person. Participants got two doses of the Pfizer-BioNTech BNT162b2 vaccine (n=8) or two doses of the Moderna mRNA-1273 vaccine (n=2). Post-COVID blood samples were collected from convalescent patients a median of approximately 100 days after diagnosis, with a range of roughly 30 to 161 days. Post-vaccine blood samples were taken a median of approximately 76 days after the second vaccine dose, with a range of roughly 14 to 241 days. Culture stimuli were overlapping spike peptide pools from SARS-CoV-2 and from the common cold coronaviruses HCoV-NL63, HCoV-OC43 and HCoV-229E. Control cultures received a CEFX viral epitope pool as the positive control, an HIV-1 Nef peptide pool as the negative control, or no peptide. In 10 COVID-19 convalescent patients and a handful of infection-naive healthy vaccine recipients, the spike-specific CD4+ TCR repertoire before mRNA vaccination was compared with the repertoire after mRNA vaccination. Results the study describes overall, beyond this receptor: Of the vaccine-specific clones found in convalescent patients, nearly all (304 of 307) were mono-reactive for SARS-CoV-2 spike instead of being cross-reactive with common cold coronaviruses. The number of convalescent patients in the study was relatively small, and the study did not examine early timepoints following natural infection. In convalescent patients, a median around 90% of post-vaccine SARS-CoV-2-reactive clones were detected only after vaccination, suggesting vaccine-specific priming. Although the median number of SARS-CoV-2-reactive clonotypes went up from fewer than 25 after infection to about 38 after vaccination, the increase was not significant.

Comments on this clonotype: What this receptor recognizes is not known. No base-level quality is on record; no much larger clone is a single base apart.

Explained via the paper, the treatment or condition label denotes: 10-day PBMC culture with coronavirus spike peptide pools or control peptides (ViraFEST assay). The ViraFEST assay, used in the study, expanded antigen-specific T cells with peptide pools and then identified the expanded clonotypes through TCR sequencing. Positive SARS-CoV-2 PCR tests in the convalescent patients dated from March to December 2020, before Alpha, Beta and Delta variants emerged in the United States. PBMCs were cultured at around 2 million per well in IMDM supplemented with roughly 5% human AB serum and 9 to 10 IU/ml IL-2, with about 11 ug/ml peptide pools added. On days 3 and 7, half of the culture medium was replaced with fresh IL-2-containing medium. After nine to eleven days of culture, CD4+ T cells were isolated by negative selection with the EasySep CD4+ T cell isolation kit. Ficoll-Paque Plus gradient centrifugation was used to isolate PBMCs from whole blood, and the isolated PBMCs were then either used fresh or cryopreserved at -140C. Each culture condition was generally run in triplicate wells.

Libraries came from PCR. At the Johns Hopkins FTIC core, DNA from the cultured CD4+ T cells underwent TCR sequencing with the Oncomine TCR Beta short-read assay. The QIAamp micro DNA kit was used to extract genomic DNA from the cultured CD4+ T cells. Oncomine TCR Beta libraries from cultured CD4+ T cells were pooled with unique dual indexes and sequenced on an Illumina iSeq 100. The authors processed their data as follows. Non-productive sequences were removed, and CDR3s not starting with C, not ending with F or W, or shorter than 7 amino acids were discarded. Antigen-specific clonotypes were identified with the MANAFEST web application by comparing peptide-stimulated wells with reference and other culture wells. To be called positive, a clone needed an FDR below 0.05, an odds ratio above 5, and a productive frequency above 0.1% in at least two of three replicate wells. A clonotype counted as cross-reactive if it showed significant expansion both in the SARS-CoV-2 spike wells and in at least one common cold coronavirus spike condition. Similarity between CDR3 sequences was evaluated in R version 3.6.1 using Levenshtein distances (stringdist) and unrooted phylogenetic trees (ape). TCRdb ran its own pipeline on the public reads, namely fastp trimming at Q25 and MiXCR clone calling, and kept in-frame beta chains. CDR3 protein sequences are deduplicated, and each keeps its most common genes and DNA. These V and J calls rely on TCRdb rather than the paper's analysis. The sample records a few thousand distinct CDR3 sequences, approximately 30% of which are singletons. The top ten clonotypes cover 30% to 40% of the sample.

Germline trimming: 5 bases from V, 2 bases from J; junction bases outside gene matches: 7. CDR1 and CDR2 are drawn from the germline V gene: SGHTA, FQGNSA. Spanning cysteine to phenylalanine, the CDR3 consists of 15 amino acids. Solely the CDR3 DNA is kept, with 45 bases framed from the first base. The chain is assembled from TRBV7-2 and TRBJ2-5, and TRBD2 matches 8 of the central bases. This receptor was obtained from a human donor who had recovered from COVID-19. This specimen consisted of CD4+ T cells from blood, cultured in vitro, obtained after SARS-CoV-2 vaccination. The CDR3 protein is CASSPNGGAQETQYF. The nucleotide sequence is given as TGTGCCAGCAGCCCCAACGGGGGGGCTCAAGAGACCCAGTACTTC.